These 2 T cell receptor beta chains originate from one sample sequenced in a study of CD8 T cells in Susac syndrome. RNA amounts of roughly 0.45 to 1 ug underwent reverse transcription with random hexamers. TCRdb recomputed calls from the immunoSEQ multiplex PCR reads with MiXCR, one row per CDR3 protein. The profile covers approximately 100,000 distinct CDR3 sequences, with roughly 95% appearing a single time and around 0.38% taken by the ten largest. The source material was CD8+ T cells from PBMCs. The origin of the receptors is a human donor with Susac syndrome.

This chain uses TRBV29-1 with TRBJ1-1; TRBD1 matches at 7 bases. J gave up 3 bases and V 5 bases, and 12 bases lay outside the gene matches. The germline CDR1 and CDR2 sequences are SQVTM and ANQGSEA. The CDR3 is 15 amino acids. The CDR3 DNA reads as TGCAGCGTTTGGGGAGGGGGACAGAAGGACACTGAAGCTTTCTTT. Translation gives CSVWGGGQKDTEAFF.

This chain connects TRBV20-1 to TRBJ2-7; D is perhaps TRBD2 (6 bases). Germline V CDR1 and CDR2: DFQATT, SNEGSKA (reference sequence). The length of the CDR3 is 12 residues. V dropped 1 base and J dropped 3 bases, with 7 bases sitting between them. CDR3 amino acids: CSARGGLYEQYF. The CDR3 region has the DNA TGCAGTGCTAGAGGGGGACTCTACGAGCAGTACTTC.